The next 26 T cell receptor beta chains were all read from a single sample in a study of blood T cell repertoires in COVID-19. Sequencing used immunoSEQ multiplex PCR; TCRdb keeps in-frame clones, though not all of them. The sample gives roughly 260,000 clones, around 90% of which show up once; roughly 2.2% is in the top ten. Input material: peripheral blood. These receptors were obtained from a woman aged 50 to 60 who had recovered from COVID-19.

This chain joins TRBV9 and TRBJ2-4; TRBD2 aligns across 8 bases. V lost 0 bases to trimming and J lost 0 bases; unmatched junction nucleotides: 5. Germline values: CDR1 SGDLS, CDR2 YYNGEE. CDR3 size: 17 residues. CDR3 in amino acids: CASSVALAVLAKNIQYF. CDR3 in DNA: TGTGCCAGCAGCGTAGCACTAGCGGTGCTAGCCAAAAACATTCAGTACTTC.

This clone was detected once. CDR3: CASSGGGIGKLFF. CDR3 coding DNA: TGTGCCAGCAGTGGGGGGGGGATTGGAAAACTGTTTTTT. The chain links TRBV2 to TRBJ1-4, with a possible D match to TRBD1 (5 bases). Germline V lookup: CDR1 SNHLY, CDR2 FYNNEI. The germline V and J ends were trimmed by 4 bases and 10 bases, with 13 bases remaining between them. CDR3 length: 13 amino acids.

The chain couples TRBV11-2 to TRBJ2-2; TRBD2 might be the D (5 bases). The germline V gene has CDR1 SGHAT and CDR2 FQNNGV. V lost 4 bases and J lost 5, with 11 bases in between. The CDR3 covers 14 residues. The CDR3 sequence: CASSSNLATGELFF. The CDR3, as DNA: TGTGCCAGCAGCTCGAATCTAGCTACCGGGGAGCTGTTTTTT. The full variable domain, its missing parts supplied by reference TRBV11-2 and TRBJ2-2, is EAGVAQSPRYKIIEKRQSVAFWCNPISGHATLYWYQQILGQGPKLLIQFQNNGVVDDSQLPKDRFSAERLKGVDSTLKIQPAKLEDSAVYLCASSSNLATGELFFGEGSRLTVL.

This clone appeared a few times. This chain joins TRBV30 and TRBJ1-4; D might be TRBD1 (5 bases). CDR3 size: 15 residues. V lost 0 bases and J lost 5, with 13 bases in between. Germline values: CDR1 GTSNPN, CDR2 SVGIG (reference sequence). The CDR3 nucleotides read TGTGCCTGGAGTGTAGGGCCAGGGAAAAATGAAAAACTGTTTTTT. It yields the protein CAWSVGPGKNEKLFF.

The CDR3 DNA is TGTGCCAGCAGCCCCTCCGTCGGGGGCTACACCTTC. It encodes CASSPSVGGYTF. The chain joins TRBV14 to TRBJ1-2, with D unresolved. Germline CDR1 reads SGHDN; CDR2 reads FVKESK. This CDR3 region has 12 residues. V was pared by 4 bases and J by 8 bases, with 11 bases between.

The V call is TRBV5-1, the J call TRBJ1-6, with D maybe TRBD1 (5 bases). CDR3 length equals 16 residues. The ends were cut back, 4 bases at V and 3 bases at J, with 14 bases in the middle. Germline-derived CDR1 and CDR2 are SGHRS and YFSETQ. The CDR3 nucleotides are TGCGCCAGCAGCCCGACGGGGGGGTTCTATAATTCACCCCTCCACTTT. This encodes CASSPTGGFYNSPLHF.

The genes are TRBV12-5 and TRBJ2-2; 8 bases agree with TRBD1. Germline assignment: CDR1 LGHNT and CDR2 FRNRAP. The CDR3 runs 15 residues. The ends lost 7 bases at V and 0 bases at J; junction bases unmatched: 4. CDR3 amino acids: CASVAGGPNTGELFF. Written as DNA, the CDR3 is TGTGCTAGTGTAGCAGGGGGCCCGAACACCGGGGAGCTGTTTTTT.

The rearrangement joins TRBV2 to TRBJ1-4; D remains ambiguous. Germline V gene data show CDR1 as SNHLY and CDR2 as FYNNEI. V lost 6 bases, J lost 8 bases, and 13 bases lay in between. This CDR3 has 13 residues. The CDR3 sequence is CASRERFPEKLFF. The DNA for the CDR3 is TGTGCCAGCAGAGAGAGGTTTCCCGAAAAACTGTTTTTT.

This clone was recorded only once. The chain couples TRBV7-9 to TRBJ1-2, with 7 bases aligning to TRBD1. J gave up 6 bases and V 0 bases, and 10 bases lay outside the gene matches. This CDR3 is 16 amino acids long. CDR1 SEHNR and CDR2 FQNEAQ come from the germline V gene (reference sequence). As DNA, the CDR3 is TGTGCCAGCAGCTTAGCGGGCAGGGGGATGTTCAATGGCTACACCTTC. Protein: CASSLAGRGMFNGYTF.

The chain combines TRBV7-2 with TRBJ2-7, with TRBD1 identical over 7 bases. Germline V lookup: CDR1 SGHTA, CDR2 FQGNSA. V lost 1 base to trimming and J lost 7 bases; unmatched junction nucleotides: 7. This CDR3 comprises 14 residues. The CDR3 is CASSLVGQRSEQYF. CDR3 nucleotide sequence: TGTGCCAGCAGCTTAGTGGGACAGCGTTCGGAGCAGTACTTC.

The chain combines TRBV10-1 with TRBJ1-1; no clear D gene. V was clipped by 8 bases and J by 1 base, with 17 bases between them. Germline loops: CDR1 WNHNN, CDR2 SYGVQD (reference sequence). The CDR3 totals 15 residues. As DNA, the CDR3 is TGCGCCAGCCCGCCGGCGGGGAGCTGGAACACTGAAGCTTTCTTT. It is translated as CASPPAGSWNTEAFF.

This chain joins TRBV6-5 and TRBJ1-1, with no clear D. The CDR3 sequence is 14 residues long. Germline loops: CDR1 MNHEY, CDR2 SVGAGI. The germline V and J ends were trimmed by 2 bases and 4 bases, with 11 bases remaining between them. DNA of the CDR3: TGTGCCAGCAGTTACAGGCGGGGTGGCACTGAAGCTTTCTTT. Protein: CASSYRRGGTEAFF.

This clone has a single count. This chain connects TRBV4-2 to TRBJ2-5; 7 bases align to TRBD1. This CDR3 contains 17 residues. With 1 base clipped from V and 2 bases from J, the junction kept 10 bases outside the gene matches. Per the germline V gene, CDR1 is LGHNA and CDR2 is YNFKEQ. The DNA of the CDR3 is TGTGCCAGCAGCCAAGGGGGAAGGGGGCCGGGGCAAGAGACCCAGTACTTC. Residues: CASSQGGRGPGQETQYF.

On this clone: The junction departs from the called germline gene at one end, perhaps through a read error. The chain links TRBV27 to TRBJ2-5, with TRBD1 identical over 9 bases. Per the germline V gene, CDR1 is MNHEY and CDR2 is SMNVEV (reference sequence). CDR3 size: 11 residues. DNA of the CDR3: TGTGCCAGCAGTCCCGGGACAGGGTTGGACTTC. This codes for CASSPGTGLDF.

The count of this clone is one. The chain combines TRBV12-5 with TRBJ2-2, with 8 bases lining up with TRBD1. Germline V gene sequence: CDR1 LGHNT, CDR2 FRNRAP. The CDR3 extends over 15 amino acids. The ends lost 6 bases at V and 2 bases at J; junction bases unmatched: 5. CDR3 DNA sequence: TGTGCTAGTGGCCCAGGGGGCACCAACACCGGGGAGCTGTTTTTT. Amino acids: CASGPGGTNTGELFF.

This clone showed up just once. CDR3 in DNA: TGTGCCAGCACCGACAATATGAACACTGAAGCTTTCTTT. Protein sequence: CASTDNMNTEAFF. V usage is TRBV6-5 and J usage is TRBJ1-1; D call uncertain. The CDR3 is made up of 13 amino acids. CDR1 is MNHEY and CDR2 is SVGAGI in the germline V gene. Trimming cost V 7 bases and J 0 bases, with 9 bases left between them.

This rearrangement joins TRBV9 to TRBJ1-3; no clear D gene. This CDR3 has 14 amino acids. V lost 4 bases to trimming and J lost 4 bases, with 12 bases between them. Germline CDR1 is SGDLS and CDR2 is YYNGEE. The CDR3 region is CASSPSNQGNTIYF. CDR3 bases: TGTGCCAGCAGCCCCTCTAATCAAGGAAACACCATATATTTT.

This clone was found once. The DNA for the CDR3 is TGTGCCAGCAGCTCGGGGGGCCTAAACACTGAAGCTTTCTTT. Translated: CASSSGGLNTEAFF. The V call is TRBV4-2, the J call TRBJ1-1; perhaps TRBD1 as D (6 bases). This CDR3 is built from 14 residues. Germline loops: CDR1 LGHNA, CDR2 YNFKEQ. Trimming left V 5 bases short and J 2 bases short, with 12 bases between.

This chain links TRBV7-2 with TRBJ1-1; D is uncertain. This CDR3 has 11 amino acids. The germline V and J ends were trimmed by 2 bases and 5 bases, with 3 bases remaining between them. Germline CDR1 reads SGHTA; CDR2 reads FQGNSA. In DNA form, the CDR3 reads TGTGCCAGCAGCTTACGGACTGAAGCTTTCTTT. Its translation is CASSLRTEAFF.

The chain is built from TRBV5-6 and TRBJ1-2, with TRBD1 matching over 10 bases. The germline gives CDR1 SGHDT, CDR2 YYEEEE. The CDR3 runs to 18 residues. V shed 4 bases and J 6 bases; nucleotides not matched to a gene: 18. The CDR3 DNA reads as TGTGCCAGCAGCCCCGGCCCGGGACAGGGGACGATACGGGATGGCTACACCTTC. Residues: CASSPGPGQGTIRDGYTF.

CDR3 sequence (DNA): TGTGCCAGTAGAAAGTCAAGCGGGAGCTACGAGCAGTACTTC. It is translated as CASRKSSGSYEQYF. V gene TRBV19 combines with J gene TRBJ2-7, with TRBD2 identical over 8 bases. The CDR3 is 14 amino acids. Germline loops: CDR1 LNHDA, CDR2 SQIVND (reference sequence). With 6 bases clipped from V and 3 bases from J, the junction kept 7 bases outside the gene matches. Supplemented by reference TRBV19 and TRBJ2-7, the full variable domain reads DGGITQSPKYLFRKEGQNVTLSCEQNLNHDAMYWYRQDPGQGLRLIYYSQIVNDFQKGDIAEGYSVSREKKESFPLTVTSAQKNPTAFYLCASRKSSGSYEQYFGPGTRLTVT.

This chain joins TRBV6-2 or TRBV6-3 and TRBJ1-2; no firm D call. CDR3 length equals 11 residues. V lost 6 bases and J lost 8, with 10 bases in between. Germline CDR1 reads MNHEY; CDR2 reads SVGEGT. CDR3 residues: CASSEGTGYTF. As DNA, the CDR3 is TGTGCCAGCAGCGAGGGCACCGGCTACACCTTC.

The chain carries TRBV5-1 and TRBJ1-2; 10 bases are shared with TRBD1. This CDR3 contains 18 residues. Per the germline V gene, CDR1 is SGHRS and CDR2 is YFSETQ. The trim removed 0 bases at V and 4 bases at J, leaving 12 bases unmatched. The CDR3 region is CASSLEGQGIQQAYGYTF. The CDR3, as DNA: TGCGCCAGCAGCTTGGAGGGACAGGGGATCCAGCAGGCCTATGGCTACACCTTC.

The chain has TRBV9 and TRBJ2-3, with D possibly TRBD2 on 6 matching bases. The V gene's germline CDR1 is SGDLS and CDR2 YYNGEE. CDR3 length: 15 residues. Trimming took off 7 bases at V and 2 bases at J, with 17 bases between the two ends. CDR3 sequence: CASGGPGTFTDTQYF. The CDR3 DNA follows: TGTGCCAGCGGAGGTCCAGGGACTTTCACAGATACGCAGTATTTT.

In its sample, this clone was seen many times. This chain links TRBV28 with TRBJ1-3; 9 nucleotides match TRBD1. This CDR3 contains 15 residues. The junction had 5 bases not matched to a gene; V was cut back by 4 bases and J by 4 bases. CDR1 is MDHEN and CDR2 is SYDVKM in the germline V gene. As DNA, the CDR3 is TGTGCCAGCAGTTCTGGGACAGGGATAGGAAACACCATATATTTT. Translation gives CASSSGTGIGNTIYF.

V and J are TRBV19 and TRBJ1-3; possible D gene TRBD1, 5 bases. CDR3 length equals 13 residues. The germline V gene has CDR1 LNHDA and CDR2 SQIVND (reference sequence). Trimming shortened V by 3 bases and J by 8 bases, and 11 bases separated the two germline ends. The CDR3 region is CASSIRGTDTIYF. DNA for the CDR3: TGTGCCAGTAGTATCCGGGGGACGGACACCATATATTTT.